One sample yielded the 9 T cell receptor beta chains listed below, sequenced in a study of beta chain features in type 1 diabetes (dated by TCRdb to 2017 to 2018). The library was obtained by the immunoSEQ multiplex PCR assay. All of the isolated RNA was reverse transcribed with the High Capacity cDNA Reverse Transcription Kit, so expressed TCRB transcripts were sequenced. The clones in this table, taken by TCRdb from immuneACCESS, are in-frame only. Not every clone is retained; where verified, under half of the shortfall comes from an unresolved V gene, and the cause of the rest is unknown. The sample includes a few hundred thousand clones, with 10% to 15% observed a single time. Over 0.008% of the sample comes from the top ten. Which antigens these TCRs recognize remains unknown. Study-wide conclusions, independent of this receptor: A moderate but significant shortening of TCRB CDR3 length was observed in type 1 diabetes patients in all four CD4+ subsets.

Sequencing was performed on naive CD4+ T cells from blood. Explained via the paper, the cell subset or site label denotes: true naive CD4+ T cells. The receptors come from a woman aged 18-35 years with type 1 diabetes.

This chain connects TRBV11-2 to TRBJ2-1; tentatively, D is TRBD2 (5 bases). With 4 bases removed from V and 3 bases from J, the gap between germline ends came to 19 bases. Germline CDR1 is SGHAT and CDR2 is FQNNGV. This CDR3 spans 17 amino acids. CDR3 in amino acids: CASSSHSWTGRYNEQFF. The CDR3 DNA follows: TGTGCCAGCAGCTCCCATTCCTGGACTGGCCGCTACAATGAGCAGTTCTTC.

This clone was detected only a few times. The chain links TRBV4-1 to TRBJ2-1; 11 nucleotides agree with TRBD2. CDR1 is MGHRA and CDR2 is YSYEKL in the germline V gene. Losses at the gene ends were 4 bases for V and 6 bases for J; bases not matched to a gene: 11. There are 17 residues in the CDR3. The CDR3 DNA follows: TGCGCCAGCAGCCGACGGGAGCTAGCGGGGGGACGCAATGAGCAGTTCTTC. It specifies CASSRRELAGGRNEQFF.

This chain uses TRBV30 with TRBJ2-5; TRBD2 is a possible D gene (5 bases). V lost 4 bases and J 1 base, leaving 10 bases between the germline ends. The length of the CDR3 is 13 residues. Germline CDR1 reads GTSNPN; CDR2 reads SVGIG (reference sequence). The CDR3 here is CAWILGSQETQYF. The CDR3 region has the DNA TGTGCCTGGATACTAGGGAGCCAAGAGACCCAGTACTTC.

In its sample, this clone was seen a few times. The chain couples TRBV10-3 to TRBJ2-3; D is perhaps TRBD2 (7 bases). Germline V gene lookup returns CDR1 ENHRY and CDR2 SYGVKD. The germline V and J ends were trimmed by 3 bases and 6 bases, with 13 bases remaining between them. The CDR3 runs to 14 residues. CDR3: CAISDPGGLDTQYF. In DNA form, the CDR3 reads TGTGCCATCAGTGACCCGGGGGGCCTGGATACGCAGTATTTT.

The V gene is TRBV14, the J gene TRBJ2-1; 11 nucleotides agree with TRBD2. Germline loops: CDR1 SGHDN, CDR2 FVKESK. CDR3 length: 15 residues. With 4 bases clipped from V and 2 bases from J, the junction kept 1 base outside the gene matches. The CDR3 nucleotides are TGTGCCAGCAGCCCACTAGCGGGAGCCTACAATGAGCAGTTCTTC. It encodes CASSPLAGAYNEQFF.

V and J are TRBV11-2 and TRBJ2-3, with a tentative D call TRBD2 (6 bases). V was cut by 4 bases and J by 4 bases, with 15 bases left in between. CDR1 and CDR2 from the germline V gene are SGHAT and FQNNGV. This CDR3 contains 15 residues. The CDR3 bases are TGTGCCAGCAGCTCCCAAGGAGGGCTTGCAGATACGCAGTATTTT. This gives the protein CASSSQGGLADTQYF.

This clone was seen a handful of times. The rearrangement joins TRBV19 to TRBJ2-1; 9 nucleotides agree with TRBD2. J was trimmed by 8 bases and V by 5 bases; bases with no gene match: 10. The CDR3 runs to 15 residues. The germline V gene encodes CDR1 LNHDA and CDR2 SQIVND (reference sequence). The CDR3 loop is CASSPSISGGHEQFF. The CDR3 bases are TGTGCCAGTAGTCCTTCGATTAGCGGGGGCCATGAGCAGTTCTTC.

This clone occurred a few times. The rearrangement joins TRBV28 to TRBJ2-5, with a possible D match to TRBD1 (5 bases). The germline V and J ends were trimmed by 5 bases and 4 bases, with 8 bases remaining between them. Germline lookup yields CDR1 MDHEN and CDR2 SYDVKM. The CDR3 has 12 residues. The CDR3 DNA follows: TGTGCCAGCAGTCAGGGTAGAGAGACCCAGTACTTC. Protein sequence: CASSQGRETQYF.

This clone came up a few times. V is TRBV11-2 and J is TRBJ2-1; TRBD2 matches at 10 bases. The germline V gene has CDR1 SGHAT and CDR2 FQNNGV. The CDR3 totals 16 residues. J lost 1 base, V lost 1 base, and 1 base had no gene match. The CDR3 loop reads CASSLVAGGSYNEQFF. As DNA, the CDR3 is TGTGCCAGCAGCTTAGTAGCGGGGGGTTCCTACAATGAGCAGTTCTTC.